A single sample is the source of the 16 T cell receptor beta chains below, sequenced in a study of cytomegalovirus exposure and HLA in healthy donors. Primers for the PCR totalled 60 Vbeta and 13 Jbeta. Sequenced by immunoSEQ multiplex PCR; TCRdb stores in-frame clones only, minus some. This table holds around 70,000 clones, about three quarters found once. The sequencing sample was made of PBMCs. These receptors all come from a woman aged 40 to 50 in good health and CMV-seropositive.

This clone has a single count. This chain joins TRBV19 and TRBJ2-5; TRBD2 matches at 8 bases. The J segment lost 4 bases and the V segment lost 5 bases, leaving 12 bases of the junction unmatched. The CDR3 extends over 16 amino acids. The germline CDR1 and CDR2 sequences are LNHDA and SQIVND (reference sequence). The CDR3 DNA reads as TGTGCCAGTAGTCCCGGGGCTAGCGGGTTATTAGAGACCCAGTACTTC. Amino acids: CASSPGASGLLETQYF.

This clone was seen a few times. The V gene is TRBV6-1, the J gene TRBJ2-5; no clear D. Trimming took 7 bases from V and 5 from J, leaving 14 bases between them. CDR3 length: 13 residues. Germline CDR1 reads MNHNS; CDR2 reads SASEGT. This CDR3 reads CASNRLARETQYF. The CDR3, as DNA: TGTGCCAGCAACCGACTGGCCCGGGAGACCCAGTACTTC.

This chain connects TRBV5-1 to TRBJ2-6; D remains unclear. This CDR3 is built from 17 residues. Germline assignment: CDR1 SGHRS and CDR2 YFSETQ. V was pared by 0 bases and J by 0 bases, with 10 bases between. Here the CDR3 DNA reads TGCGCCAGCAGCTTGGCTCTTTCTAACTCTGGGGCCAACGTCCTGACTTTC. Encoded protein: CASSLALSNSGANVLTF.

This clone was seen a handful of times. This chain uses TRBV5-1 with TRBJ2-1, with 7 nucleotides matching TRBD1. V shed 4 bases, J shed 5 bases, and the junction held 6 bases outside the gene matches. The germline CDR1 and CDR2 sequences are SGHRS and YFSETQ. The CDR3 loop spans 14 amino acids. CDR3 protein: CASSDGTADNEQFF. As DNA, the CDR3 is TGCGCCAGCAGCGACGGGACAGCTGACAATGAGCAGTTCTTC.

The rearrangement links TRBV5-1 to TRBJ2-7, with D possibly being TRBD2 (6 bases). Trimming left V 3 bases short and J 0 bases short, with 10 bases between. CDR1 and CDR2 from the germline V gene are SGHRS and YFSETQ. The CDR3 is made up of 14 amino acids. The CDR3 loop is CASSWGESSYEQYF. Here the CDR3 DNA reads TGCGCCAGCAGCTGGGGGGAAAGCTCCTACGAGCAGTACTTC.

V and J are TRBV30 and TRBJ2-2; 9 bases fit TRBD2. There are 14 residues in the CDR3. J lost 7 bases, V lost 4 bases, and 7 bases had no gene match. Germline V CDR1 and CDR2: GTSNPN, SVGIG (reference sequence). CDR3 nucleotides: TGTGCCTGGATACGCGGGGGGGCTAACGGGGAGCTGTTTTTT. It yields the protein CAWIRGGANGELFF. The full variable domain, rest sourced from reference TRBV30 and TRBJ2-2, is SQTIHQWPATLVQPVGSPLSLECTVEGTSNPNLYWYRQAAGRGLQLLFYSVGIGQISSEVPQNLSASRPQDRQFILSSKKLLLSDSGFYLCAWIRGGANGELFFGEGSRLTVL.

This clone was seen a single time. The gene calls are TRBV6-6 and TRBJ2-7; no definite D call. With 8 bases removed from V and 2 bases from J, the gap between germline ends came to 10 bases. Germline V gene sequence: CDR1 MNHNY, CDR2 SVGAGI (reference sequence). The CDR3 runs to 12 residues. The CDR3 spells CASSGYPYEQYF. The DNA of the CDR3 is TGTGCCAGCTCAGGCTATCCCTACGAGCAGTACTTC.

The rearrangement links TRBV29-1 to TRBJ2-7; TRBD1 aligns across 7 bases. Germline V lookup: CDR1 SQVTM, CDR2 ANQGSEA. This CDR3 has 13 residues. V lost 3 bases to trimming and J lost 9 bases; unmatched junction nucleotides: 11. The CDR3 protein is CSVDETGSPRQYF. The CDR3 region has the DNA TGCAGCGTTGATGAGACAGGGTCACCTCGGCAGTACTTC.

V usage is TRBV5-1 and J usage is TRBJ1-1, with D perhaps matching TRBD1 (5 bases). This CDR3 comprises 15 residues. CDR1 and CDR2 from the germline V gene are SGHRS and YFSETQ. V was trimmed by 4 bases and J by 1 base, leaving 14 bases between them. CDR3 residues: CASSISQGGNTEAFF. CDR3 nucleotides: TGCGCCAGCAGCATCAGTCAGGGAGGGAACACTGAAGCTTTCTTT.

The chain carries TRBV5-4 and TRBJ1-3, with 7 bases matching TRBD1. This CDR3 region has 17 residues. Germline V gene sequence: CDR1 SGHNT, CDR2 YYREEE (reference sequence). With V trimmed by 3 bases and J by 0 bases, 9 bases remained unmatched. CDR3 sequence: CASSSGQNSISGNTIYF. The CDR3 DNA reads TGTGCCAGCAGCTCGGGACAGAATAGTATCTCTGGAAACACCATATATTTT.

This clone has only one observation. The V call is TRBV5-1, the J call TRBJ1-5; 8 positions agree with TRBD1. This CDR3 has 15 amino acids. With V trimmed by 3 bases and J by 3 bases, 5 bases remained unmatched. CDR1 and CDR2 from the germline V gene are SGHRS and YFSETQ. CDR3: CASSSTGAYNQPQHF. In nucleotides, the CDR3 is TGCGCCAGCAGCTCGACAGGGGCCTACAATCAGCCCCAGCATTTT.

The chain links TRBV4-1 to TRBJ1-5, with TRBD1 matching over 12 bases. CDR1 MGHRA and CDR2 YSYEKL come from the germline V gene. The CDR3 extends over 17 amino acids. After removal of 3 bases from V and 7 bases from J, the junction contained 10 bases not matched to a gene. The CDR3: CASSHTRDRGLRQPQHF. CDR3 in DNA: TGCGCCAGCAGCCACACCCGGGACAGGGGGCTTCGCCAGCCCCAGCATTTT.

V usage is TRBV12-5 and J usage is TRBJ1-2; unclear D gene. V dropped 0 bases and J dropped 4 bases, with 9 bases sitting between them. The length of the CDR3 is 14 residues. Germline V gene sequence: CDR1 LGHNT, CDR2 FRNRAP. The CDR3 reads CASGLVLSTYGYTF. As DNA, the CDR3 is TGTGCTAGTGGTTTGGTACTGAGTACCTATGGCTACACCTTC.

This chain uses TRBV5-8 with TRBJ1-5; TRBD1 matches 9 bases. This CDR3 contains 14 residues. Trimming cost V 4 bases and J 6 bases; bases outside gene matches: 5. Germline CDR1 is SGHTS and CDR2 is YDEGEE. The CDR3 DNA reads as TGTGCCAGCAGCCAAGAACAGGGGGCTCAGCCCCAGCATTTT. It yields the protein CASSQEQGAQPQHF.

This clone was counted a single time. The chain uses TRBV6-8 and TRBJ2-2; 15 nucleotides agree with TRBD2. Trimming removed 0 bases from V and 0 bases from J; junction bases left unmatched: 11. The germline CDR1 and CDR2 sequences are MNHGY and SAAAGT. The CDR3 extends over 22 amino acids. The CDR3 sequence is CASSYSCGWTSGGAANTGELFF. The CDR3 nucleotides read TGTGCCAGCAGTTACTCGTGTGGCTGGACTAGCGGGGGGGCGGCGAACACCGGGGAGCTGTTTTTT.

The CDR3 spells CASSPQGSYGYTF. CDR3 bases: TGTGCCAGCAGCCCGCAGGGGAGCTATGGCTACACCTTC. The V and J genes are TRBV11-2 and TRBJ1-2; maybe TRBD1 (6 bases). Trimming stripped 5 bases from V and 4 bases from J, with 11 bases between. Germline values: CDR1 SGHAT, CDR2 FQNNGV. This CDR3 has 13 residues.